This is a list of T cell receptor beta chains from one sample in a study of long-term antiretroviral therapy in people with HIV. Sequencing was performed with immunoSEQ multiplex PCR; in TCRdb, only in-frame clones are kept and a portion is missing. This table holds 25,000 to 30,000 clones, approximately 93% found once. Material: unsorted PBMCs, obtained 6.2 years after starting antiretroviral therapy. The receptor set was obtained from a man aged 35-49 years with HIV. CDR3s include the opening cysteine and the closing phenylalanine or tryptophan. Each record gives: CDR3 protein, V gene, J gene.

CDR3aa: CASSFGTGATDTQYF
v_gene: TRBV28
j_gene: TRBJ2-3

CDR3aa: CASSGRGANYGYTF
v_gene: TRBV2
j_gene: TRBJ1-2

CDR3aa: CASSLEGRPSDEQFF
v_gene: TRBV5-1
j_gene: TRBJ2-1

CDR3aa: CASSLPMYEQYF
v_gene: TRBV7-9
j_gene: TRBJ2-7

CDR3aa: CASSLGDKNIQYF
v_gene: TRBV11-3
j_gene: TRBJ2-4

CDR3aa: CASIKGGTEFHEQYF
v_gene: TRBV6-1
j_gene: TRBJ2-7

CDR3aa: CASSPQSGTKAFF
v_gene: TRBV7-6
j_gene: TRBJ1-1

CDR3aa: CATSSTGSGEQYF
v_gene: TRBV19
j_gene: TRBJ2-7

CDR3aa: CASSSQPLSGGGNQPQHF
v_gene: TRBV27
j_gene: TRBJ1-5

CDR3aa: CAGQPYGDQSPLHF
v_gene: TRBV2
j_gene: TRBJ1-6

CDR3aa: CASSLGIRGGYTF
v_gene: TRBV5-8
j_gene: TRBJ1-2

CDR3aa: CASSNTGGGYEQYF
v_gene: TRBV6-1
j_gene: TRBJ2-7

CDR3aa: CASSYTGDEQYF
v_gene: TRBV6-6
j_gene: TRBJ2-7

CDR3aa: CASSLGSGGGLNYEQYF
v_gene: TRBV11-3
j_gene: TRBJ2-7

CDR3aa: CASSSTEASTDTQYF
v_gene: TRBV7-9
j_gene: TRBJ2-3